The sequence of this T cell receptor (beta chain) was determined in a study of monozygotic twins with inflammatory bowel disease. TCRdb reprocessed the 5' RACE reads and reports one entry per CDR3 protein, with no DNA. This sample contains some 200,000 distinct CDR3 sequences. Germline V gene lookup returns CDR1 SGHDN and CDR2 FVKESK. The CDR3 is 16 residues long. The chain couples TRBV14 to TRBJ1-2. The sequence was obtained from a human donor with ulcerative colitis or Crohn's disease, or a healthy co-twin of an affected twin (not recorded which). The sequencing sample was made of blood. This CDR3 reads CASSQDVVATVYGYTF.